This record looks at one T cell receptor (beta chain) sequence and its context. The V gene lost 7 bases and the J gene lost 8 bases, with 14 bases spanning the gap. The CDR3 consists of 11 residues. Germline V gene lookup returns CDR1 SQVTM and CDR2 ANQGSEA. This sample is part of a study of cytomegalovirus exposure and HLA in healthy donors. With 60 Vbeta and 13 Jbeta primers, the PCR was carried out. TCRdb's copy holds only in-frame clones and misses some; the assay was immunoSEQ multiplex PCR. In the table there are more than 45,000 clones, about 70% of which are singletons. Sequencing input: PBMCs. This TCR was sampled from a woman aged 60 to 75 in good health and CMV-seropositive. J is TRBJ1-2 and V is TRBV29-1; D is unclear. The chain's CDR3 is CSAERPEGYTF. DNA of the CDR3: TGCAGCGCCGAACGACCGGAGGGCTACACCTTC.